These T cell receptor beta chains were read from a single sample in a study of blood T cell repertoires in COVID-19. Clones were sequenced by immunoSEQ multiplex PCR, and TCRdb holds only the in-frame ones, with some missing. Here the sample spans just over 250,000 clones, more than 90% being singletons. Sequenced: peripheral blood. These receptors came from a person aged 18 to 29 with COVID-19, enrolled during active disease. CDR3s include the opening cysteine and the closing phenylalanine or tryptophan. A D gene is named only where the DNA matches it firmly. Expanded clones are given a class, and other clones once, few, many or no size at all.

V gene,clone size,J gene,D gene,CDR3 protein,CDR3 DNA
TRBV6-5,NA,TRBJ1-3,TRBD1,CAGGTAGGGNTIYF,TGTGCCGGAGGGACAGCCGGAGGTGGAAACACCATATATTTT
TRBV29-1,medium-sized,TRBJ1-1,NA,CSVEGPSDRNTEAFF,TGCAGCGTTGAAGGTCCCAGCGACCGGAACACTGAAGCTTTCTTT
TRBV4-3,NA,TRBJ1-2,NA,CASSQDHTRDTNYGYTF,TGCGCCAGCAGCCAAGATCATACCAGGGATACAAACTATGGCTACACCTTC
TRBV11-2,once,TRBJ1-5,NA,CASSQGQYQPQHF,TGTGCCAGCAGCCAAGGACAGTATCAGCCCCAGCATTTT
TRBV10-1,NA,TRBJ2-7,NA,CASSSAGTPPYEQYF,TGCGCCAGTTCGTCAGCCGGGACTCCACCCTACGAGCAGTACTTC
TRBV27,once,TRBJ2-2,TRBD1,CASSLVAGQGPTGELFF,TGTGCCAGCAGTTTAGTTGCCGGACAGGGGCCGACCGGGGAGCTGTTTTTT
TRBV18,NA,TRBJ2-1,TRBD1,CASSPPAGQELRNEQFF,TGTGCCAGCTCACCACCGGCGGGACAGGAACTGAGAAATGAGCAGTTCTTC
TRBV7-9,NA,TRBJ2-1,TRBD2,CASSLGTSLNEQFF,TGTGCCAGCAGCCTTGGGACTAGCCTCAATGAGCAGTTCTTC
TRBV5-1,NA,TRBJ1-1,NA,CASSSSMNTEAFF,TGCGCCAGCAGCTCCTCTATGAACACTGAAGCTTTCTTT
TRBV28,NA,TRBJ1-4,TRBD1,CASFLYPRDRDAEKLFF,TGTGCTTCCTTCCTATACCCCCGGGACAGGGACGCTGAAAAACTGTTTTTT
TRBV24-1,NA,TRBJ2-2,NA,CATSERTEGRTGELFF,TGTGCCACCAGTGAACGGACAGAGGGTAGGACCGGGGAGCTGTTTTTT
TRBV2,NA,TRBJ2-7,TRBD1,CASQDRAGYEQYF,TGTGCCAGCCAGGACAGGGCGGGCTACGAGCAGTACTTC
TRBV10-3,NA,TRBJ2-7,TRBD2,CAISVGTSGSYEQYF,TGTGCCATCAGTGTGGGGACTAGCGGGAGTTACGAGCAGTACTTC
TRBV7-2,NA,TRBJ1-2,TRBD1,CASSLGQGYGYTF,TGTGCCAGCAGCTTAGGACAGGGGTATGGCTACACCTTC
TRBV19,NA,TRBJ2-1,NA,CASRDRRSSYNEQFF,TGTGCCAGTAGAGACAGGAGGAGCTCCTACAATGAGCAGTTCTTC
TRBV2,NA,TRBJ2-2,TRBD2,CASSEITSGRAAGELFF,TGTGCCAGCAGTGAGATCACTAGCGGGAGGGCTGCCGGGGAGCTGTTTTTT
TRBV24-1,NA,TRBJ2-5,TRBD1,CATSDTGTAKETQYF,TGTGCCACCAGTGACACCGGGACAGCGAAAGAGACCCAGTACTTC
TRBV27,NA,TRBJ1-6,NA,CASSSRENSPLHF,TGTGCCAGCAGTTCCCGGGAGAATTCACCCCTCCACTTT
TRBV24-1,NA,TRBJ2-4,NA,CATSDTQLGGKNIQYF,TGTGCCACCAGTGATACCCAATTAGGGGGCAAAAACATTCAGTACTTC
TRBV2,NA,TRBJ1-3,NA,CASSKSGSGNTIYF,TGTGCCAGCAGCAAGTCAGGATCGGGAAACACCATATATTTT
TRBV5-6,once,TRBJ2-7,NA,CASSLGLGSPDSPYEQYF,TGTGCCAGCAGCTTGGGTCTGGGCTCTCCGGACAGTCCCTACGAGCAGTACTTC
TRBV4-1,NA,TRBJ2-6,NA,CASSQGVANVLTF,TGCGCCAGCAGCCAAGGAGTTGCCAACGTCCTGACTTTC
TRBV7-8,NA,TRBJ1-4,TRBD1,CASSLAGQGQKLFF,TGTGCCAGCAGCTTGGCAGGACAGGGGCAAAAACTGTTTTTT
TRBV9,NA,TRBJ2-2,NA,CASSDGPRAENTGELFF,TGTGCCAGCAGCGATGGGCCGAGGGCGGAGAACACCGGGGAGCTGTTTTTT
TRBV9,NA,TRBJ1-4,NA,CASNQGRTNEKLFF,TGTGCCAGCAACCAAGGGAGAACTAATGAAAAACTGTTTTTT
TRBV27,once,TRBJ2-7,NA,CASSFRASYEQYF,TGTGCCAGCAGTTTCAGGGCCTCCTACGAGCAGTACTTC
TRBV6-5,NA,TRBJ1-4,TRBD1,CASRSGTGVNEKLFF,TGTGCCAGCAGATCCGGGACAGGGGTTAATGAAAAACTGTTTTTT
TRBV12-3/TRBV12-4,once,TRBJ2-1,NA,CASSSNQGSEQFF,TGTGCCAGCAGTTCCAATCAGGGAAGTGAGCAGTTCTTC
TRBV5-1,NA,TRBJ1-6,TRBD1,CASRDRGNSPLHF,TGCGCCAGCAGGGACAGGGGCAATTCACCCCTCCACTTT
TRBV2,NA,TRBJ1-2,NA,CASRDRQANYGYTF,TGTGCCAGCAGGGATCGGCAGGCCAACTATGGCTACACCTTC
TRBV2,NA,TRBJ2-3,NA,CASRGDTSSADTQYF,TGTGCCAGCAGGGGGGACACCTCGAGCGCAGATACGCAGTATTTT
TRBV11-2,NA,TRBJ2-2,NA,CASSPRRGTNTGELFF,TGTGCCAGCAGCCCCAGAAGGGGGACGAACACCGGGGAGCTGTTTTTT
TRBV4-2,NA,TRBJ2-1,NA,CASSQDPSREQFF,TGTGCCAGCAGCCAAGATCCAAGCAGGGAGCAGTTCTTC
TRBV19,NA,TRBJ2-2,NA,CASSKQGSNTGELFF,TGTGCCAGTAGTAAACAGGGCTCGAACACCGGGGAGCTGTTTTTT
TRBV10-3,NA,TRBJ2-2,NA,CAISGGPKNTGELFF,TGTGCCATCAGTGGGGGGCCTAAGAACACCGGGGAGCTGTTTTTT
TRBV9,NA,TRBJ1-4,TRBD1,CASSQGTGGSQKLFF,TGTGCCAGCAGCCAAGGGACAGGGGGAAGTCAAAAACTGTTTTTT
TRBV4-3,NA,TRBJ2-2,NA,CASSQVLAGDNTGELFF,TGCGCCAGCAGCCAAGTCTTGGCAGGGGACAACACCGGGGAGCTGTTTTTT
TRBV2,NA,TRBJ1-5,TRBD1,CASSATGGGQPQHF,TGTGCCAGCAGTGCCACAGGGGGAGGTCAGCCCCAGCATTTT
TRBV7-7,NA,TRBJ2-5,NA,CASSSGRSVRMETQYF,TGTGCTAGCAGTTCCGGGAGATCGGTTCGGATGGAGACCCAGTACTTC
TRBV28,NA,TRBJ2-3,NA,CASSLGGPPWDTQYF,TGTGCCAGCAGTTTGGGGGGGCCACCTTGGGATACGCAGTATTTT
TRBV24-1,NA,TRBJ2-5,TRBD2,CATSDPGGGGGETQYF,TGTGCCACCAGTGATCCGGGTGGTGGGGGGGGAGAGACCCAGTACTTC
TRBV24-1,NA,TRBJ1-2,TRBD1,CATSERGRGGYTF,TGTGCCACCAGTGAAAGGGGGCGCGGTGGCTACACCTTC
TRBV19,NA,TRBJ1-5,TRBD1,CASSISFQGAYQPQHF,TGTGCCAGTAGTATATCTTTTCAGGGGGCATATCAGCCCCAGCATTTT
TRBV7-6,NA,TRBJ2-2,NA,CASSLAIMGQETTGELFF,TGTGCCAGCAGCTTAGCTATTATGGGGCAGGAGACCACCGGGGAGCTGTTTTTT
TRBV5-6,NA,TRBJ1-5,NA,CASSLARYQPQHF,TGTGCCAGCAGCTTGGCCAGGTATCAGCCCCAGCATTTT
TRBV9,NA,TRBJ1-1,TRBD1,CASSEGQGPTEAFF,TGTGCCAGCAGCGAAGGACAGGGACCCACTGAAGCTTTCTTT
TRBV20-1,NA,TRBJ2-7,NA,CSGRRDYEQYF,TGCAGTGGCCGCAGGGACTACGAGCAGTACTTC
TRBV27,NA,TRBJ2-2,NA,CASSRRGSNTGELFF,TGTGCCAGCAGTCGCAGGGGATCTAACACCGGGGAGCTGTTTTTT
TRBV6-5,NA,TRBJ1-1,TRBD1,CASSLQGAGVTEAFF,TGTGCCAGCAGCCTACAGGGGGCCGGTGTGACTGAAGCTTTCTTT
TRBV18,NA,TRBJ2-3,TRBD2,CASSPGLAGVGTQYF,TGTGCCAGCTCACCAGGGCTAGCGGGAGTAGGTACGCAGTATTTT
TRBV2,NA,TRBJ1-4,NA,CASSAGMSNEKLFF,TGTGCCAGCAGTGCGGGGATGTCTAATGAAAAACTGTTTTTT
TRBV3-1/TRBV3-2,NA,TRBJ2-1,TRBD2,CASSQVLAGAGGEQFF,TGTGCCAGCAGCCAAGTTCTAGCGGGTGCGGGGGGTGAGCAGTTCTTC
TRBV2,NA,TRBJ1-6,TRBD1,CASRGTVNSPLHF,TGTGCCAGCAGGGGGACAGTCAATTCACCCCTCCACTTT
TRBV7-3,NA,TRBJ2-7,NA,CASSLGQDYEQYF,TGTGCCAGCAGCTTAGGCCAGGACTACGAGCAGTACTTC
TRBV9,NA,TRBJ2-5,TRBD2,CASSVAPAGEETQYF,TGTGCCAGCAGCGTAGCCCCCGCGGGGGAGGAGACCCAGTACTTC
TRBV28,NA,TRBJ1-2,NA,CASSSEDSIYGYTF,TGTGCCAGCAGTTCCGAGGACAGCATCTATGGCTACACCTTC
TRBV10-3,NA,TRBJ1-1,TRBD1,CAIRDREATEAFF,TGTGCCATCAGGGACAGGGAGGCCACTGAAGCTTTCTTT
TRBV7-9,once,TRBJ2-1,TRBD2,CASSPPGTSGRWNEQFF,TGTGCCAGCAGCCCCCCAGGCACTAGCGGGAGATGGAATGAGCAGTTCTTC
TRBV5-4,NA,TRBJ2-3,NA,CASSLDRITDTQYF,TGTGCCAGCAGCTTGGACAGAATCACAGATACGCAGTATTTT
TRBV9,NA,TRBJ2-7,NA,CASSVDVQGINEQYF,TGTGCCAGCAGCGTAGATGTCCAGGGCATAAACGAGCAGTACTTC